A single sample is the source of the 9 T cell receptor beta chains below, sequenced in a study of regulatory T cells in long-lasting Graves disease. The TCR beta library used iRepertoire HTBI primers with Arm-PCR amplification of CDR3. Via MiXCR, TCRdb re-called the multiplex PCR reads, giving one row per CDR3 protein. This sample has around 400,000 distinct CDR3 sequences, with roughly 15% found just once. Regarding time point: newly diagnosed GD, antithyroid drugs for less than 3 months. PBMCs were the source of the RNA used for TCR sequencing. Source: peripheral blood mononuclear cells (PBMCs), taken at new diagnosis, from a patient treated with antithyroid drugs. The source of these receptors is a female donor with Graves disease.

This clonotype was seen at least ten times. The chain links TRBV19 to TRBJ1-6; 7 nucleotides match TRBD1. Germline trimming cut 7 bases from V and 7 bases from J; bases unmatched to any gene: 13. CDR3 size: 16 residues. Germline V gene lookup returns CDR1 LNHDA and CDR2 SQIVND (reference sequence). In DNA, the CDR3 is TGTGCCAGTAACGGAAGGTCCGGACAGGAGAATTCACCCCTCCACTTT. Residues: CASNGRSGQENSPLHF.

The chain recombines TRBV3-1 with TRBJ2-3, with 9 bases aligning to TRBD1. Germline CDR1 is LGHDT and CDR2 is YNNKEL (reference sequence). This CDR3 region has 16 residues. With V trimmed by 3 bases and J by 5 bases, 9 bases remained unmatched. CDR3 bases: TGTGCCAGCAGCCACCCACCGGGACAGGGAGGAGATACGCAGTATTTT. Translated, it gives CASSHPPGQGGDTQYF.

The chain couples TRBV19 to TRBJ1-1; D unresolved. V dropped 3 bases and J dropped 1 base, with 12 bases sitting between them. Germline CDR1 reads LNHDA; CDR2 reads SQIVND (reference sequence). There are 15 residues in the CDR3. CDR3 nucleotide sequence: TGTGCCAGTAGTATGGCTGTCAAGGCGAACACTGAAGCTTTCTTT. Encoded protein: CASSMAVKANTEAFF.

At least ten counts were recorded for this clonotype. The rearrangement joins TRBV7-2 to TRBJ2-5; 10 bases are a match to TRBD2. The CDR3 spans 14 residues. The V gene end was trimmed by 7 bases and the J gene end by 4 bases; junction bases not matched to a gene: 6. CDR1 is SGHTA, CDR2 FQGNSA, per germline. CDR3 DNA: TGTGCCAGCAAGAGCGGGAGGGCCGGAGAGACCCAGTACTTC. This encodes CASKSGRAGETQYF.

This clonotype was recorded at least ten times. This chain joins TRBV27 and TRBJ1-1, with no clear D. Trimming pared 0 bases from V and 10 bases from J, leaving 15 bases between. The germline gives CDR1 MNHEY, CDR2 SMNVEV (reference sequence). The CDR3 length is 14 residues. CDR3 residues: CASSLSVNGHSAFF. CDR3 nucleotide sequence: TGTGCCAGCAGTTTATCCGTGAACGGTCACTCAGCTTTCTTT.

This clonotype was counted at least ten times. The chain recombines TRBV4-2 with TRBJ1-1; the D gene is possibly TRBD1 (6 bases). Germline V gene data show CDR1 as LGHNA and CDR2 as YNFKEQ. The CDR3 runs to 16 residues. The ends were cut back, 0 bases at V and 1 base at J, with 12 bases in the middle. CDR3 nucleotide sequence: TGTGCCAGCAGCCAAGATCTACAGGGAGGGAACACTGAAGCTTTCTTT. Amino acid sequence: CASSQDLQGGNTEAFF.

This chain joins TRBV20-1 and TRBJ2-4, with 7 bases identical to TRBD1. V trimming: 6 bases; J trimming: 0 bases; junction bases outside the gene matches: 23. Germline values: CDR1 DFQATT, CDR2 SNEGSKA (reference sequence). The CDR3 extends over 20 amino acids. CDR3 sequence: CSAARDPPGGHLLAKNIQYF. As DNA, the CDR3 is TGCAGTGCCGCTAGAGATCCGCCAGGGGGTCACCTTTTAGCCAAAAACATTCAGTACTTC.

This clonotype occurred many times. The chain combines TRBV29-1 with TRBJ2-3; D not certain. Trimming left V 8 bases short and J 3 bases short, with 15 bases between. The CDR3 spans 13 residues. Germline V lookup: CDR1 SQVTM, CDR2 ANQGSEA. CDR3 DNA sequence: TGCAGCTCATCGACATTAACAACAGATACGCAGTATTTT. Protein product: CSSSTLTTDTQYF.

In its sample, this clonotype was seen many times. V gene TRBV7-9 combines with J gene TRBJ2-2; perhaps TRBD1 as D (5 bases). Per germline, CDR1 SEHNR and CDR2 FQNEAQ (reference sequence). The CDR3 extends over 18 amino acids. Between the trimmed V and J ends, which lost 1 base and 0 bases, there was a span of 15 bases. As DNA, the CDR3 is TGTGCCAGCAGCTTAGGTGAATCAGGACACCCGAACACCGGGGAGCTGTTTTTT. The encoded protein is CASSLGESGHPNTGELFF.